This TCR beta chain was sequenced in a study of cytomegalovirus exposure and HLA in healthy donors. About the study: The Caucasian-associated ancestry cluster contained 65% to 85% of the approximately 390 genotyped donors. Study-wide findings and caveats: Later analysis showed TCR association rates varying by HLA locus, highest for DRB1 and lowest for HLA-C.

As regards this clone: The antigen is undetermined.

CDR1 and CDR2 from the germline V gene are SGHRS and YFSETQ. The ends were cut back, 4 bases at V and 4 bases at J, with 5 bases in the middle. The length of the CDR3 is 11 residues. Vbeta (60) and Jbeta (13) primers were used in the PCR. TCRdb's copy holds only in-frame clones and misses some; the assay was immunoSEQ multiplex PCR. In the table there are about 150,000 clones, approximately 79% of which are singletons. The specimen was PBMCs. The chain carries TRBV5-1 and TRBJ2-5; no definite D call. This TCR came from a woman aged 25 to 39 in good health and CMV-seronegative. The CDR3 is CASSRRETQYF. CDR3 DNA: TGCGCCAGCAGCCGGAGAGAGACCCAGTACTTC.